This passage covers 13 T cell receptor beta chains from one sample sequenced in a study of T cells in localized non-small cell lung cancer. Data came from immunoSEQ multiplex PCR; TCRdb stores just in-frame clones and leaves some out. The sample carries 8,800 or so clones, around two fifths recorded once. The sample consisted of lymph node tissue, taken before any cancer treatment. These TCRs come from a woman aged 35 to 75 with stage I lung adenocarcinoma.

This chain joins TRBV11-3 and TRBJ1-4; D is unresolved. The CDR3 is 15 amino acids. The germline gives CDR1 SGHNT, CDR2 YENEEA. V shed 5 bases and J shed 6 bases, with 16 bases lying between them. CDR3 in amino acids: CASSPPVNSYEKLFF. The DNA for the CDR3 is TGTGCCAGCAGCCCCCCGGTCAATTCCTATGAAAAACTGTTTTTT.

The chain employs TRBV10-2 and TRBJ1-1, with D possibly matching TRBD1 (5 bases). Trimming took 8 bases from V and 0 from J, leaving 10 bases between them. Germline values: CDR1 WSHSY, CDR2 SAAADI. The CDR3 extends over 13 amino acids. In nucleotides, the CDR3 is TGCGCCAGCGAACGACAGATGAACACTGAAGCTTTCTTT. Encoded protein: CASERQMNTEAFF.

The chain recombines TRBV18 with TRBJ1-3; D is undetermined. Trimming pared 2 bases from V and 1 base from J, leaving 6 bases between. CDR1 is KGHSH and CDR2 is LQKENI in the germline V gene. The CDR3 loop spans 14 amino acids. The CDR3 DNA reads as TGTGCCAGCTCACCAAACAGTTCTGGAAACACCATATATTTT. Its translation is CASSPNSSGNTIYF.

This clone showed up just a few times. The rearrangement joins TRBV6-8 to TRBJ1-5, with 11 bases identical to TRBD1. Germline lookup yields CDR1 MNHGY and CDR2 SAAAGT. The CDR3 length is 16 residues. J gave up 3 bases and V 6 bases, and 7 bases lay outside the gene matches. CDR3 amino acids: CASRRGQGAVNQPQHF. As DNA, the CDR3 is TGTGCCAGCAGGCGTGGACAGGGGGCAGTCAATCAGCCCCAGCATTTT.

The V call is TRBV6-8, the J call TRBJ1-1, with a possible D match to TRBD1 (6 bases). Trimming removed 0 bases at V and 4 bases at J, with 21 bases between. CDR3 length: 18 amino acids. CDR1 is MNHGY, CDR2 SAAAGT, per germline. The CDR3 region is CASSYSTGTGHGGTEAFF. CDR3 coding DNA: TGTGCCAGCAGTTACTCGACCGGAACAGGGCACGGGGGCACTGAAGCTTTCTTT.

Only a few counts were recorded for this clone. V gene TRBV9 combines with J gene TRBJ1-4; D not certain. With 5 bases removed from V and 5 bases from J, the gap between germline ends came to 10 bases. The length of the CDR3 is 13 residues. Germline V lookup: CDR1 SGDLS, CDR2 YYNGEE. The CDR3 sequence: CASSEQENEKLFF. DNA for the CDR3: TGTGCCAGCAGTGAGCAGGAGAATGAAAAACTGTTTTTT.

The genes are TRBV19 and TRBJ1-1, with 8 bases identical to TRBD1. The germline CDR1 and CDR2 sequences are LNHDA and SQIVND (reference sequence). CDR3 size: 13 residues. Trimming took 4 bases from V and 12 from J; bases not matched to a gene: 10. This CDR3 is CASSRVDRVATFF. CDR3 nucleotide sequence: TGTGCCAGTAGTAGGGTGGACAGGGTCGCCACTTTCTTT. The full variable domain, its missing parts supplied by reference TRBV19 and TRBJ1-1, is DGGITQSPKYLFRKEGQNVTLSCEQNLNHDAMYWYRQDPGQGLRLIYYSQIVNDFQKGDIAEGYSVSREKKESFPLTVTSAQKNPTAFYLCASSRVDRVATFFGQGTRLTVV.

The gene calls are TRBV29-1 and TRBJ2-7; TRBD1 is a possible D gene (6 bases). The CDR3 loop spans 15 amino acids. Germline V CDR1 and CDR2: SQVTM, ANQGSEA. V was cut by 6 bases and J by 2 bases, with 20 bases left in between. The CDR3 DNA reads as TGCAGCGTAGAAACGAGCATGGGGGCCCCCTACGAGCAGTACTTC. Its protein product is CSVETSMGAPYEQYF.

This chain links TRBV6-8 with TRBJ2-2, with D perhaps TRBD1 (6 bases). CDR1 and CDR2 from the germline V gene are MNHGY and SAAAGT. The V and J ends lost 4 bases and 7 bases respectively, with 19 bases between them. The CDR3 is 16 amino acids. Here the CDR3 DNA reads TGTGCCAGCAGTTTTTTCAGGGGTAGTTTGGGCGGGGAGCTGTTTTTT. Protein product: CASSFFRGSLGGELFF.

The CDR3 DNA sequence: TGTGCCAGCAGTGAAAGACAGGGAGCCTATGGCTACACCTTC. This gives the protein CASSERQGAYGYTF. This chain connects TRBV9 to TRBJ1-2; 7 bases align to TRBD1. V was pared by 5 bases and J by 4 bases, with 8 bases of the junction left unmatched. Germline CDR1 and CDR2: SGDLS and YYNGEE. The CDR3 consists of 14 residues.

This clone has a handful of counts. The chain joins TRBV11-3 to TRBJ1-3; D is possibly TRBD1 (5 bases). Trimming took 5 bases from V and 1 from J, leaving 15 bases between them. Germline values: CDR1 SGHNT, CDR2 YENEEA. The CDR3 has 16 amino acids. CDR3 sequence: CASSAYQGRSGNTIYF. CDR3 in DNA: TGTGCCAGCAGCGCGTACCAGGGTCGGTCTGGAAACACCATATATTTT.

There are a few counts of this clone. The genes are TRBV11-3 and TRBJ2-7, with TRBD1 identical over 12 bases. J lost 6 bases, V lost 5 bases, and 8 bases had no gene match. Germline V CDR1 and CDR2: SGHNT, YENEEA. The CDR3 is made up of 15 amino acids. The CDR3 here is CASSLPGQGALEQYF. The CDR3 DNA follows: TGTGCCAGCAGCCTCCCGGGACAGGGGGCCCTCGAGCAGTACTTC.

This clone turned up a few times. The CDR3 sequence: CASSPGTGGQETQYF. CDR3 in DNA: TGTGCCAGCAGCCCGGGGACGGGGGGGCAGGAGACCCAGTACTTC. The chain recombines TRBV7-5 with TRBJ2-5; the table's TRBD2 call for D was not verified on the DNA. TRBV7-5 is classified as a pseudogene. The CDR3 is made up of 15 amino acids.